The 29 T cell receptor beta chains below were found in one sample sequenced in a study of blood T cell repertoires in COVID-19. Repertoires were generated with immunoSEQ multiplex PCR, while TCRdb's copy carries only in-frame clones and drops some. The sample carries around 40,000 clones, approximately 79% recorded once. The sample comprised peripheral blood. Source of these receptors: a man in his 70s with acute or convalescent COVID-19.

This rearrangement joins TRBV3-1 (or the pseudogene TRBV3-2) to TRBJ2-2; 7 bases fit TRBD1. The CDR3 is made up of 14 amino acids. Per the germline V gene, CDR1 is LGHDT and CDR2 is YNNKEL (reference sequence). V dropped 8 bases and J dropped 6; count of bases not matched to a gene: 9. The CDR3 spells CASSPGTEAGELFF. The CDR3 DNA sequence: TGTGCCAGCTCCCCCGGGACAGAGGCCGGGGAGCTGTTTTTT.

This clone was seen a single time. The rearrangement joins TRBV5-1 to TRBJ2-1; D is perhaps TRBD2 (6 bases). Trimming pared 0 bases from V and 5 bases from J, leaving 15 bases between. Germline lookup yields CDR1 SGHRS and CDR2 YFSETQ. This CDR3 comprises 16 residues. The CDR3 nucleotides are TGCGCCAGCAGCTTGGGACGGGGCGGAGGGAACAATGAGCAGTTCTTC. Translating it yields CASSLGRGGGNNEQFF.

This rearrangement joins TRBV27 to TRBJ2-1; 7 bases line up with TRBD1. Losses at the gene ends were 5 bases for V and 5 bases for J; bases not matched to a gene: 12. Germline CDR1 MNHEY, CDR2 SMNVEV (reference sequence). The CDR3 runs 16 residues. The CDR3, as DNA: TGTGCCAGCAGTCTCCTGGGACAGTTGACGAACAATGAGCAGTTCTTC. Encoded protein: CASSLLGQLTNNEQFF.

The J gene is TRBJ2-2, the V gene TRBV7-2, with TRBD2 matching over 8 bases. This CDR3 is built from 16 residues. Looked up from germline, CDR1 is SGHTA and CDR2 is FQGNSA. Germline trimming cut 0 bases from V and 3 bases from J; bases unmatched to any gene: 3. CDR3 coding DNA: TGTGCCAGCAGCTTAGCGACTAGCGTGGACACCGGGGAGCTGTTTTTT. Translated, it gives CASSLATSVDTGELFF.

The chain joins TRBV6-6 to TRBJ2-1, with 9 nucleotides matching TRBD2. The trim removed 7 bases at V and 7 bases at J, leaving 11 bases unmatched. The CDR3 sequence is 15 residues long. Germline CDR1 MNHNY, CDR2 SVGAGI (reference sequence). In nucleotides, the CDR3 is TGTGCCAGCAACGGACTAGCGCAGAGATCGAATGAGCAGTTCTTC. It codes for CASNGLAQRSNEQFF.

This chain joins TRBV10-2 and TRBJ1-2; 7 bases are shared with TRBD1. The CDR3 has 12 amino acids. Germline V gene data show CDR1 as WSHSY and CDR2 as SAAADI. Trimming took 7 bases from V and 5 from J; bases not matched to a gene: 4. The CDR3 region is CASTNRGYGYTF. The CDR3 DNA is TGCGCCAGCACAAACAGGGGTTATGGCTACACCTTC.

The chain's CDR3 is CASSRGTEAFF. DNA for the CDR3: TGCGCCAGTTCCCGGGGAACTGAAGCTTTCTTT. The chain combines TRBV10-1 with TRBJ1-1; D is undetermined. CDR1 is WNHNN, CDR2 SYGVQD, per germline (reference sequence). The CDR3 spans 11 residues. V dropped 9 bases and J dropped 5 bases, with 10 bases sitting between them.

This chain joins TRBV19 and TRBJ1-2; TRBD1 might be the D (6 bases). V dropped 7 bases and J dropped 1 base, with 13 bases sitting between them. This CDR3 contains 14 residues. Germline V CDR1 and CDR2: LNHDA, SQIVND (reference sequence). The DNA of the CDR3 is TGTGCCAGTATCTCCCAGGGGAATAACTATGGCTACACCTTC. This codes for CASISQGNNYGYTF.

This chain links TRBV6-1 with TRBJ1-5; D is perhaps TRBD1 (6 bases). Per germline, CDR1 MNHNS and CDR2 SASEGT. This CDR3 region has 16 residues. The ends were cut back, 3 bases at V and 0 bases at J, with 12 bases in the middle. The CDR3 nucleotides read TGTGCCAGCAGTGACGGGAGGGGGATTAGCAATCAGCCCCAGCATTTT. The encoded protein is CASSDGRGISNQPQHF.

The sample holds a few counts of this clone. This chain uses TRBV6-5 with TRBJ1-4, with D unclear. CDR1 is MNHEY and CDR2 is SVGAGI in the germline V gene. The CDR3 extends over 14 amino acids. V was clipped by 0 bases and J by 6 bases, with 8 bases between them. As DNA, the CDR3 is TGTGCCAGCAGTTACTCGATCCCAGATGAAAAACTGTTTTTT. Translating it yields CASSYSIPDEKLFF.

This rearrangement joins TRBV5-1 to TRBJ2-1; D might be TRBD1 (6 bases). Germline CDR1 is SGHRS and CDR2 is YFSETQ. The CDR3 is 19 amino acids. The germline V and J ends were trimmed by 0 bases and 3 bases, with 22 bases remaining between them. In DNA form, the CDR3 reads TGCGCCAGCAGCTTGGGGACGGGCGTTGCAGGGGCACGCTACAATGAGCAGTTCTTC. It yields the protein CASSLGTGVAGARYNEQFF.

This chain joins TRBV27 and TRBJ1-2; D is unclear. Looked up from germline, CDR1 is MNHEY and CDR2 is SMNVEV (reference sequence). V lost 6 bases to trimming and J lost 5 bases, with 7 bases between them. The CDR3 runs to 11 residues. CDR3 DNA sequence: TGTGCCAGCAGACGGGATTATGGCTACACCTTC. Translated, it gives CASRRDYGYTF.

CDR3 loop: CASRLPGGSPLHF. Here the CDR3 DNA reads TGTGCCAGCCGCCTGCCGGGAGGTTCACCCCTCCACTTT. The chain joins TRBV28 to TRBJ1-6, with no clear D. The ends were cut back, 8 bases at V and 9 bases at J, with 14 bases in the middle. Looked up from germline, CDR1 is MDHEN and CDR2 is SYDVKM. CDR3 length: 13 amino acids.

V is TRBV10-3 and J is TRBJ1-1; D perhaps matches TRBD1 (5 bases). V was pared by 2 bases and J by 1 base, with 14 bases between. Germline V gene data show CDR1 as ENHRY and CDR2 as SYGVKD. This CDR3 region has 16 residues. Here the CDR3 DNA reads TGTGCCATCAGTGAGACAGGCCCCGGGTGGAACACTGAAGCTTTCTTT. It codes for CAISETGPGWNTEAFF.

The chain joins TRBV11-1 to TRBJ2-5; D is undetermined. Looked up from germline, CDR1 is SGHAT and CDR2 is FQDESV (reference sequence). The germline V and J ends were trimmed by 5 bases and 5 bases, with 12 bases remaining between them. The CDR3 extends over 13 amino acids. CDR3 DNA: TGTGCCAGCAGCCTATCATCGTGGGAGACCCAGTACTTC. The encoded protein is CASSLSSWETQYF.

The chain joins TRBV12-3 or TRBV12-4 to TRBJ1-1, with D unresolved. The CDR3 runs 13 residues. Trimming left V 7 bases short and J 7 bases short, with 16 bases between. For the CDR3, the DNA is TGTGCCAGCATCCCTCCGGGGTCGCGTGAAGCTTTCTTT. Protein: CASIPPGSREAFF.

This clone appeared a few times. This chain joins TRBV7-2 and TRBJ2-7; tentative D call: TRBD1 (6 bases). Trimming pared 5 bases from V and 5 bases from J, leaving 16 bases between. Germline V gives CDR1 SGHTA, CDR2 FQGNSA. CDR3 size: 14 residues. Written as DNA, the CDR3 is TGTGCCAGCAGCCCCCCGGCAGGGGTGAACGAGCAGTACTTC. Protein product: CASSPPAGVNEQYF. Full variable domain (remainder filled in from reference TRBV7-2 and TRBJ2-7): GAGVSQSPSNKVTEKGKDVELRCDPISGHTALYWYRQSLGQGLEFLIYFQGNSAPDKSGLPSDRFSAERTGGSVSTLTIQRTQQEDSAVYLCASSPPAGVNEQYFGPGTRLTVT.

This clone was picked up a small number of times. This sequence joins TRBV27 and TRBJ2-1; 11 positions agree with TRBD2. Germline-derived CDR1 and CDR2 are MNHEY and SMNVEV (reference sequence). V was pared by 5 bases and J by 3 bases, with 6 bases of the junction left unmatched. The CDR3 has 16 amino acids. The CDR3 here is CASSLTGLAGYNEQFF. As DNA, the CDR3 is TGTGCCAGCAGTCTCACAGGACTAGCGGGCTACAATGAGCAGTTCTTC.

The rearrangement joins TRBV19 to TRBJ2-7; D remains ambiguous. This CDR3 comprises 14 residues. Trimming stripped 3 bases from V and 0 bases from J, with 9 bases between. CDR1 is LNHDA, CDR2 SQIVND, per germline (reference sequence). CDR3 residues: CASSIVLGSYEQYF. CDR3 in DNA: TGTGCCAGTAGTATTGTGCTAGGCTCCTACGAGCAGTACTTC.

The rearrangement links TRBV10-3 to TRBJ2-7, with unresolved D. The CDR3 extends over 16 amino acids. The V end lost 7 bases, the J end lost 3 bases, and 22 bases lay between the germline ends. Germline values: CDR1 ENHRY, CDR2 SYGVKD. CDR3 DNA sequence: TGTGCCATCACTCCGGGTCCAGATTATTTTAGCTACGAGCAGTACTTC. Amino acids: CAITPGPDYFSYEQYF.

The chain employs TRBV27 and TRBJ2-4; 14 nucleotides line up with TRBD2. The CDR3 sequence is 15 residues long. Trimming removed 4 bases from V and 9 bases from J; junction bases left unmatched: 5. Germline loops: CDR1 MNHEY, CDR2 SMNVEV (reference sequence). The CDR3 coding sequence is TGTGCCAGCAGTTCCGGGACTAGCGGGAGCCCCATTCAGTACTTC. It yields the protein CASSSGTSGSPIQYF.

J is TRBJ2-2 and V is TRBV4-1; 9 bases are a match to TRBD1. Trimming at V came to 2 bases and at J to 7 bases, leaving 14 bases not matched to a gene. Germline V CDR1 and CDR2: MGHRA, YSYEKL. The CDR3 totals 18 residues. DNA for the CDR3: TGCGCCAGCAGCCAAACTTTAGAGGGGACAGGGAAGGTCGGGGAGCTGTTTTTT. It codes for CASSQTLEGTGKVGELFF.

The J gene is TRBJ1-5, the V gene TRBV5-6; D ambiguous. Trimming removed 1 base from V and 1 base from J, with 9 bases in between. This CDR3 has 15 amino acids. Germline V lookup: CDR1 SGHDT, CDR2 YYEEEE. The CDR3 DNA is TGTGCCAGCAGCTTGAAGATGGGCAGCAATCAGCCCCAGCATTTT. It is translated as CASSLKMGSNQPQHF.

In this sample, this clone turned up a few times. V is TRBV11-3 and J is TRBJ2-3; the match to TRBD2 covers 9 bases. The CDR3 contains 15 residues. J gave up 4 bases and V 1 base, and 3 bases lay outside the gene matches. From germline, CDR1 is SGHNT and CDR2 YENEEA. The CDR3 region has the DNA TGTGCCAGCAGCTTAGGACTAGCGGTTCCAGATACGCAGTATTTT. Translation gives CASSLGLAVPDTQYF. Combining the CDR3 with reference TRBV11-3 and TRBJ2-3 gives the whole variable domain EAGVVQSPRYKIIEKKQPVAFWCNPISGHNTLYWYLQNLGQGPELLIRYENEEAVDDSQLPKDRFSAERLKGVDSTLKIQPAELGDSAVYLCASSLGLAVPDTQYFGPGTRLTVL.

The CDR3 bases are TGTGCCACCATGCTGTCTAGCGCGAGCACAGATACGCAGTATTTT. Its protein is CATMLSSASTDTQYF. The chain couples TRBV10-3 to TRBJ2-3; tentative D call: TRBD2 (6 bases). CDR3 length: 15 amino acids. Germline-derived CDR1 and CDR2 are ENHRY and SYGVKD. V was pared by 10 bases and J by 0 bases, with 17 bases between.

This rearrangement joins TRBV25-1 to TRBJ2-1, with D perhaps TRBD1 (6 bases). V lost 3 bases and J lost 5, with 17 bases in between. The CDR3 spans 16 residues. Looked up from germline, CDR1 is MGHDK and CDR2 is SYGVNS. CDR3 sequence reads: CASSEGQIKGNNEQFF. For the CDR3, the DNA is TGTGCCAGCAGTGAGGGACAAATCAAGGGTAACAATGAGCAGTTCTTC.

The V and J genes are TRBV7-2 and TRBJ2-5, with D perhaps matching TRBD2 (5 bases). CDR3 length: 14 residues. CDR1 and CDR2 (germline): SGHTA, FQGNSA. Trimming cost V 2 bases and J 4 bases, with 11 bases left between them. In nucleotides, the CDR3 is TGTGCCAGCAGCTTATTTTCTGGAGGAGAGACCCAGTACTTC. Protein product: CASSLFSGGETQYF.

This clone was seen a single time. The chain employs TRBV21-1 and TRBJ1-6. TRBV21-1 is given as a pseudogene. The length of the CDR3 is 16 residues. As DNA, the CDR3 is TGTGCCAGCAGCAAAGGGAGGCGGAGCCTCAATTCACCCCTCCACTTT. Encoded protein: CASSKGRRSLNSPLHF.

This chain links TRBV5-5 with TRBJ1-5; maybe TRBD1 (5 bases). The germline V gene has CDR1 SGHKS and CDR2 YYEKEE (reference sequence). This CDR3 region has 16 residues. V lost 0 bases and J lost 6, with 16 bases in between. The CDR3 coding sequence is TGTGCCAGCAGCTTGGCCAGGGCAAATCTAAGTCAGCCCCAGCATTTT. Amino acids: CASSLARANLSQPQHF.